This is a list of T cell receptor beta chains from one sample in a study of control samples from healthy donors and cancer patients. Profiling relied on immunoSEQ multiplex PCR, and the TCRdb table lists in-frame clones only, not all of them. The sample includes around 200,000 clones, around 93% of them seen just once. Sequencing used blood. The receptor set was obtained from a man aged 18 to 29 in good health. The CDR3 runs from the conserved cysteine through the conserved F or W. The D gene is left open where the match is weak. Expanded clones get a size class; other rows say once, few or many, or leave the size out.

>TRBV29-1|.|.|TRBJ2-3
CSVEDGGNTQYF
TGCAGCGTTGAAGATGGAGGGAATACGCAGTATTTT
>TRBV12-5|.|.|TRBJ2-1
CASGDFNEQFF
TGTGCTAGTGGGGACTTCAATGAGCAGTTCTTC
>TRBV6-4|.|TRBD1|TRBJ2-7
CASSDSIQLHGQGPSYEQYF
TGTGCCAGCAGTGACTCAATACAACTACACGGACAGGGGCCCTCCTACGAGCAGTACTTC
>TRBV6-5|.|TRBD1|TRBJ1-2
CASGTGVGYTF
TGTGCCAGCGGGACAGGGGTTGGCTACACCTTC
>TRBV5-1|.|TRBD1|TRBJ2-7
CASSLDLVGQGPYEQYF
TGCGCCAGCAGCTTGGATTTAGTCGGACAGGGTCCCTACGAGCAGTACTTC
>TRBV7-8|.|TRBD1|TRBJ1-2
CASSLGGQGYGYTF
TGTGCCAGCAGCTTAGGGGGACAGGGATATGGCTACACCTTC
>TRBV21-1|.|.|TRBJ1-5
CASSKVDGTGAHQHF
TGTGCCAGCAGCAAAGTCGACGGGACAGGGGCCCACCAGCATTTT
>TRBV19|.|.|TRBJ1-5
CASRQGDQPQHF
TGTGCCAGTAGGCAGGGTGATCAGCCCCAGCATTTT
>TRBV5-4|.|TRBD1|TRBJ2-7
CASSIQTGSYEQYF
TGTGCCAGCAGCATCCAGACAGGGTCCTACGAGCAGTACTTC
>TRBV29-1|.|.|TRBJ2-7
CSVEDRSYEQYF
TGCAGCGTTGAAGACAGATCCTACGAGCAGTACTTC
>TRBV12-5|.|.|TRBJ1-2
CASGLAGENYGYTF
TGTGCTAGTGGTTTGGCAGGGGAGAACTATGGCTACACCTTC
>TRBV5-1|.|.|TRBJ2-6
CASSLGGGSGANVLTF
TGCGCCAGCAGCTTAGGCGGCGGCTCTGGGGCCAACGTCCTGACTTTC
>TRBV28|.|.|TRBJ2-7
CASRWESSYEQYF
TGTGCCAGCAGATGGGAAAGCAGCTACGAGCAGTACTTC
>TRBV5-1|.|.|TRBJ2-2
CASSPWTVNTGELFF
TGCGCCAGCAGCCCTTGGACAGTTAACACCGGGGAGCTGTTTTTT
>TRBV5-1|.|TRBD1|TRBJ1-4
CASSSGGQPSNEKLFF
TGCGCCAGCAGCAGCGGGGGACAGCCAAGTAATGAAAAACTGTTTTTT
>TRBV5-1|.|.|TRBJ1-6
CASSLAHGTPLHF
TGCGCCAGCAGCTTGGCCCACGGGACACCCCTCCACTTT
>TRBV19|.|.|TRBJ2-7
CASSIGDFSYEQYF
TGTGCCAGTAGTATCGGGGACTTTAGCTACGAGCAGTACTTC
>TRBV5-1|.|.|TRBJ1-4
CASSPLPSTGSAKLFF
TGCGCCAGCAGCCCGCTGCCCTCAACGGGGTCCGCCAAACTGTTTTTT
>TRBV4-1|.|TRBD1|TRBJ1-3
CASSQTDRGGNTIYF
TGCGCCAGCAGCCAGACGGACAGGGGTGGAAACACCATATATTTT
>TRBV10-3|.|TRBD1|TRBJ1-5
CAIAVGQADQPQHF
TGTGCCATCGCAGTCGGACAGGCCGATCAGCCCCAGCATTTT
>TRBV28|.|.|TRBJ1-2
CASSLRPPGDPNYGYTF
TGTGCCAGCAGTTTAAGGCCGCCTGGCGATCCTAACTATGGCTACACCTTC
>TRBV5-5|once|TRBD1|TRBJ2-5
CASSLAGQTQETQYF
TGTGCCAGCAGCTTGGCGGGACAGACACAAGAGACCCAGTACTTC
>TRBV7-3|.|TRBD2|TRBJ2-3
CASSFGGGTDTQYF
TGTGCCAGCAGCTTCGGGGGGGGCACAGATACGCAGTATTTT
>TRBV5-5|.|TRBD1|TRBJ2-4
CASSIRDRDIQYF
TGTGCCAGCAGCATCCGGGACAGGGACATTCAGTACTTC
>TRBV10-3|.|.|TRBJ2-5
CAISDDMQETQYF
TGTGCCATCAGTGATGATATGCAAGAGACCCAGTACTTC
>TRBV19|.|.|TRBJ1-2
CASSVKGNYGYTF
TGTGCCAGTAGTGTTAAGGGGAACTATGGCTACACCTTC
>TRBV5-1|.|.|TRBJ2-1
CASSSGVTVMFDNNEQFF
TGCGCCAGCAGCTCAGGAGTCACAGTTATGTTTGATAACAATGAGCAGTTCTTC
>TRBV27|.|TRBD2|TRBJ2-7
CASSPGTSGSYEQYF
TGTGCCAGCAGTCCCGGGACTAGCGGGTCCTACGAGCAGTACTTC
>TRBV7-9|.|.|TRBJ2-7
CASSFGQGLTYEQYF
TGTGCCAGCAGCTTCGGCCAGGGCCTTACCTACGAGCAGTACTTC
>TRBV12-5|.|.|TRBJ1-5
CASGSGTINQPQHF
TGTGCTAGTGGTAGCGGGACAATTAATCAGCCCCAGCATTTT
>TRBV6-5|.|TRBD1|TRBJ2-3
CASSTSPGQNTQYF
TGTGCCAGCAGTACCTCCCCGGGACAGAATACGCAGTATTTT
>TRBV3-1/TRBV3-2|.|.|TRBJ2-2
CASSPAYSDRAGTGELFF
TGTGCCAGCAGCCCCGCGTATTCGGACAGAGCGGGGACCGGGGAGCTGTTTTTT
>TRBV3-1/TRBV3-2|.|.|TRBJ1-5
CASSLGGGRQPQHF
TGTGCCAGCAGCCTCGGGGGGGGCAGGCAGCCCCAGCATTTT
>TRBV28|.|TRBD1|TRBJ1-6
CASSHATTGYSPLHF
TGTGCCAGCAGTCACGCCACGACAGGGTATTCACCCCTCCACTTT
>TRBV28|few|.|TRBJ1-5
CASKANQPQHF
TGTGCCAGCAAGGCGAATCAGCCCCAGCATTTT
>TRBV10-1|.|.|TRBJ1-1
CASSESRGLNTEAFF
TGCGCCAGCAGTGAGTCCAGGGGACTGAACACTGAAGCTTTCTTT
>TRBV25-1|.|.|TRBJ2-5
CASEGPSWAQYF
TGTGCCAGCGAAGGCCCCAGCTGGGCCCAGTACTTC
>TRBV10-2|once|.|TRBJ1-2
CASSHRADGYTF
TGCGCCAGCAGTCACAGGGCCGATGGCTACACCTTC
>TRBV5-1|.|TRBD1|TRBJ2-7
CASSSTGVAAYEQYF
TGCGCCAGCAGCAGTACAGGGGTAGCCGCCTACGAGCAGTACTTC
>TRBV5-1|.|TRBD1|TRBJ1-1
CASNLRTDRERTEAFF
TGCGCCAGCAACCTACGAACGGACAGGGAAAGAACTGAAGCTTTCTTT
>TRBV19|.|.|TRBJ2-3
CASSIGSRDTQYF
TGTGCCAGTAGTATAGGGTCCCGGGATACGCAGTATTTT
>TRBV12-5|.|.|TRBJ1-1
CASGLEGPTEAFF
TGTGCTAGTGGTTTGGAGGGGCCCACTGAAGCTTTCTTT